The 26 T cell receptor beta chains reported below all come from one sample, sequenced in a study of blood T cell repertoires in COVID-19 (dated by TCRdb to 2020 to 2021). Libraries were prepared through the immunoSEQ multiplex PCR assay. The table was pulled from immuneACCESS by TCRdb, which kept in-frame rearrangements only. Such tables lose some clones; where checked, under half of the loss comes from unresolved V genes, and the rest has no known cause. The sample table lists more than 150,000 clones, 75% to 90% of them with a count of one. Clones ranked in the top ten supply approximately 2.2% of the sample. Sequencing was carried out using PBMCs or T cells enriched from blood (not recorded which). The source of these receptors is a woman younger than 45 who had recovered from COVID-19.

This clone was recorded once. The V call is TRBV4-1, the J call TRBJ2-2; no clear D. Trimming left V 1 base short and J 4 bases short, with 10 bases between. The CDR3 runs 15 residues. Germline V gene sequence: CDR1 MGHRA, CDR2 YSYEKL. As DNA, the CDR3 is TGCGCCAGCAGCCAAGGGGCTCAGACCACCGGGGAGCTGTTTTTT. This translates into CASSQGAQTTGELFF.

V is TRBV9 and J is TRBJ2-7, with D unresolved. CDR3 length: 12 amino acids. The germline V and J ends were trimmed by 4 bases and 6 bases, with 11 bases remaining between them. Germline assignment: CDR1 SGDLS and CDR2 YYNGEE. CDR3: CASSSPTSEQYF. The CDR3 bases are TGTGCCAGCAGCTCTCCAACCAGCGAGCAGTACTTC.

The rearrangement joins TRBV15 to TRBJ1-5; 10 nucleotides agree with TRBD1. The CDR3 length is 15 residues. Germline assignment: CDR1 LNHNV and CDR2 YYDKDF (reference sequence). The J segment lost 4 bases and the V segment lost 5 bases, leaving 5 bases of the junction unmatched. This CDR3 reads CATSPWTGGNQPQHF. In DNA form, the CDR3 reads TGTGCCACCAGCCCCTGGACAGGGGGAAATCAGCCCCAGCATTTT.

Here the CDR3 reads CAVRGRTEAFF. The CDR3 DNA reads as TGTGCCGTGCGGGGGCGTACTGAAGCTTTCTTT. The chain employs TRBV12-3 or TRBV12-4 and TRBJ1-1, with a weak D call TRBD1 (6 bases). With 11 bases removed from V and 5 bases from J, the gap between germline ends came to 12 bases. The CDR3 loop spans 11 amino acids.

This clone was counted once. The chain employs TRBV5-1 and TRBJ2-1; weak D call: TRBD2 (5 bases). The CDR3 is made up of 16 amino acids. With 4 bases removed from V and 0 bases from J, the gap between germline ends came to 14 bases. Germline V CDR1 and CDR2: SGHRS, YFSETQ. CDR3 bases: TGCGCCAGCAGCAAAAACGGGGATCTCTCCTACAATGAGCAGTTCTTC. Residues: CASSKNGDLSYNEQFF.

This rearrangement joins TRBV7-9 to TRBJ2-3; the match to TRBD2 covers 8 bases. The CDR3 has 17 residues. Germline CDR1 and CDR2: SEHNR and FQNEAQ (reference sequence). Trimming removed 5 bases from V and 2 bases from J; junction bases left unmatched: 12. The CDR3 region is CASSPPRSGGTTDTQYF. The CDR3 DNA reads TGTGCCAGCAGCCCCCCGAGAAGCGGGGGCACCACAGATACGCAGTATTTT.

The gene calls are TRBV7-9 and TRBJ1-1; no definite D call. The CDR3 is 13 amino acids. CDR1 SEHNR and CDR2 FQNEAQ come from the germline V gene (reference sequence). V gave up 0 bases and J gave up 6 bases, with 8 bases separating them. The CDR3 protein is CASSLARRAEAFF. In nucleotides, the CDR3 is TGTGCCAGCAGCTTAGCCAGGAGGGCTGAAGCTTTCTTT.

The gene calls are TRBV6-2 or TRBV6-3 and TRBJ2-7; 10 bases map to TRBD1. V trimming: 6 bases; J trimming: 2 bases; junction bases outside the gene matches: 7. CDR1 and CDR2 from the germline V gene are MNHEY and SVGEGT. The CDR3 has 15 amino acids. The DNA of the CDR3 is TGTGCCAGCAGCCATGGGACAGGGGACGCCTACGAGCAGTACTTC. Protein: CASSHGTGDAYEQYF.

This clone came up once. The chain has TRBV10-3 and TRBJ2-7, with 12 bases matching TRBD2. Germline values: CDR1 ENHRY, CDR2 SYGVKD. The CDR3 totals 13 residues. J lost 2 bases, V lost 8 bases, and 1 base had no gene match. CDR3 region: CAIGLAGPYEQYF. CDR3 in DNA: TGTGCCATCGGACTAGCGGGACCCTACGAGCAGTACTTC.

V and J are TRBV24-1 and TRBJ1-2, with D perhaps TRBD1 (5 bases). V was clipped by 0 bases and J by 7 bases, with 5 bases between them. This CDR3 is 12 amino acids long. The germline CDR1 and CDR2 sequences are KGHDR and SFDVKD. The chain's CDR3 is CATSDLQGGYTF. Here the CDR3 DNA reads TGTGCCACCAGTGATTTGCAGGGTGGCTACACCTTC.

The chain's CDR3 is CASSSFSSSLNYGYTF. Written as DNA, the CDR3 is TGTGCCAGCAGCTCATTTAGTAGTTCCCTTAACTATGGCTACACCTTC. The V gene is TRBV7-9, the J gene TRBJ1-2; no clear D. Trimming took off 4 bases at V and 1 base at J, with 16 bases between the two ends. Germline V CDR1 and CDR2: SEHNR, FQNEAQ (reference sequence). This CDR3 region has 16 residues.

The chain joins TRBV6-5 to TRBJ2-5; unclear D gene. This CDR3 spans 14 amino acids. With 0 bases removed from V and 1 base from J, the gap between germline ends came to 6 bases. Germline V gene sequence: CDR1 MNHEY, CDR2 SVGAGI. The DNA of the CDR3 is TGTGCCAGCAGTTACTCGAGCCTCCAAGAGACCCAGTACTTC. Amino acid sequence: CASSYSSLQETQYF.

This chain connects TRBV30 to TRBJ2-5; D gene unclear. Germline lookup yields CDR1 GTSNPN and CDR2 SVGIG (reference sequence). The CDR3 covers 15 residues. V lost 2 bases to trimming and J lost 1 base, with 14 bases between them. The CDR3 sequence: CAWSPGQGGQETQYF. As DNA, the CDR3 is TGTGCCTGGAGTCCCGGCCAAGGCGGCCAAGAGACCCAGTACTTC. The complete variable domain, with remaining parts taken from reference TRBV30 and TRBJ2-5, reads SQTIHQWPATLVQPVGSPLSLECTVEGTSNPNLYWYRQAAGRGLQLLFYSVGIGQISSEVPQNLSASRPQDRQFILSSKKLLLSDSGFYLCAWSPGQGGQETQYFGPGTRLLVL.

The gene calls are TRBV7-9 and TRBJ2-7; 9 nucleotides line up with TRBD2. The junction had 4 bases not matched to a gene; V was cut back by 1 base and J by 3 bases. The CDR3 sequence is 15 residues long. The V gene's germline CDR1 is SEHNR and CDR2 FQNEAQ (reference sequence). In DNA, the CDR3 is TGTGCCAGCAGCTTAGTTGGTAGCGGGAGCTACGAGCAGTACTTC. It is translated as CASSLVGSGSYEQYF.

The rearrangement joins TRBV29-1 to TRBJ2-2, with 11 bases aligning to TRBD1. The germline V gene has CDR1 SQVTM and CDR2 ANQGSEA. The trim removed 7 bases at V and 4 bases at J, leaving 5 bases unmatched. The CDR3 contains 14 residues. The CDR3 is CSGGTGGITGELFF. The CDR3 DNA reads as TGCAGCGGTGGGACAGGGGGAATCACCGGGGAGCTGTTTTTT.

The chain links TRBV25-1 to TRBJ2-7, with TRBD2 matching 10 bases. The V segment lost 3 bases and the J segment 2 bases; nucleotides outside the gene matches: 10. The CDR3 sequence is 17 residues long. CDR1 is MGHDK and CDR2 is SYGVNS in the germline V gene. The CDR3: CASSDPRTSGNAYEQYF. CDR3 nucleotides: TGTGCCAGCAGTGACCCCAGGACTAGCGGCAACGCCTACGAGCAGTACTTC.

J is TRBJ2-2 and V is TRBV6-4, with D hard to call. Deletions cut 4 bases from V and 0 bases from J, with 3 bases between. CDR1 and CDR2 from the germline V gene are MRHNA and SNTAGT. The CDR3 covers 13 residues. The CDR3 loop is CASSAANTGELFF. The CDR3, as DNA: TGTGCCAGCAGTGCAGCGAACACCGGGGAGCTGTTTTTT.

The chain employs TRBV30 and TRBJ1-2; TRBD1 agrees at 10 bases. V trimming: 2 bases; J trimming: 6 bases; junction bases outside the gene matches: 3. Germline V gives CDR1 GTSNPN, CDR2 SVGIG (reference sequence). The CDR3 is made up of 13 amino acids. CDR3 sequence: CAWSRQGADGYTF. The CDR3 DNA reads TGTGCCTGGAGTCGACAGGGGGCCGATGGCTACACCTTC.

The chain combines TRBV6-5 with TRBJ2-2, with 8 bases aligning to TRBD1. V lost 3 bases and J lost 6; bases outside the gene matches: 6. The CDR3 is 15 residues long. Germline CDR1 reads MNHEY; CDR2 reads SVGAGI. This CDR3 is CASSYGQGGSGELFF. CDR3 in DNA: TGTGCCAGCAGTTATGGACAGGGTGGATCCGGGGAGCTGTTTTTT.

The CDR3 reads CASSLSGYSYGYTF. CDR3 coding DNA: TGTGCCAGCAGTTTATCCGGGTATAGCTATGGCTACACCTTC. The J gene is TRBJ1-2, the V gene TRBV27; D remains ambiguous. Germline CDR1 reads MNHEY; CDR2 reads SMNVEV (reference sequence). This CDR3 has 14 amino acids. The V gene lost 0 bases and the J gene lost 4 bases, with 9 bases spanning the gap.

This chain joins TRBV28 and TRBJ1-2, with unresolved D. The CDR3 has 10 amino acids. Germline CDR1 is MDHEN and CDR2 is SYDVKM. Trimming pared 5 bases from V and 7 bases from J, leaving 5 bases between. This CDR3 reads CASSGGGYTF. The CDR3 nucleotides read TGTGCCAGCAGTGGAGGTGGCTACACCTTC.

This clone appeared once. The rearrangement joins TRBV6-6 to TRBJ1-2; tentatively, D is TRBD1 (6 bases). Germline assignment: CDR1 MNHNY and CDR2 SVGAGI (reference sequence). CDR3 size: 14 residues. Trimming left V 7 bases short and J 8 bases short, with 20 bases between. The CDR3 DNA is TGTGCCAGCATCAAAACCCGATCGGGGGGCGGCTACACCTTC. Residues: CASIKTRSGGGYTF.

This clone was detected only once. This chain connects TRBV5-1 to TRBJ2-7; D may be TRBD1 (5 bases). V lost 3 bases and J 3 bases, leaving 13 bases between the germline ends. This CDR3 contains 14 residues. Germline CDR1 reads SGHRS; CDR2 reads YFSETQ. CDR3 amino acids: CASSSGPQNYEQYF. As DNA, the CDR3 is TGCGCCAGCAGCTCAGGGCCCCAGAACTACGAGCAGTACTTC. The full variable domain, in which reference TRBV5-1 and TRBJ2-7 provide the parts outside the CDR3, is KAGVTQTPRYLIKTRGQQVTLSCSPISGHRSVSWYQQTPGQGLQFLFEYFSETQRNKGNFPGRFSGRQFSNSRSEMNVSTLELGDSALYLCASSSGPQNYEQYFGPGTRLTVT.

This chain joins TRBV6-2 or TRBV6-3 and TRBJ1-1; D remains ambiguous. Germline-derived CDR1 and CDR2 are MNHEY and SVGEGT. The V and J ends lost 4 bases and 6 bases respectively, with 12 bases between them. The CDR3 contains 13 residues. The CDR3 loop is CASSWRVSAEAFF. CDR3 bases: TGTGCCAGCAGTTGGCGGGTTTCCGCTGAAGCTTTCTTT.

The chain recombines TRBV7-8 with TRBJ1-1, with D perhaps TRBD1 (6 bases). Germline CDR1 SGHVS, CDR2 FQNEAQ. There are 16 residues in the CDR3. The ends were cut back, 2 bases at V and 4 bases at J, with 17 bases in the middle. For the CDR3, the DNA is TGTGCCAGCAGCTTACCCTCGTCCGGGGGGCGCACTGAAGCTTTCTTT. Protein: CASSLPSSGGRTEAFF.

V usage is TRBV7-3 and J usage is TRBJ1-1, with a possible D match to TRBD1 (5 bases). Germline CDR1 reads SGHTA; CDR2 reads FQGTGA. CDR3 length: 15 residues. Trimming removed 5 bases at V and 4 bases at J, with 17 bases between. In DNA form, the CDR3 reads TGTGCCAGCAGCCCGGCTAGGGGCCTGAGCACTGAAGCTTTCTTT. Residues: CASSPARGLSTEAFF.